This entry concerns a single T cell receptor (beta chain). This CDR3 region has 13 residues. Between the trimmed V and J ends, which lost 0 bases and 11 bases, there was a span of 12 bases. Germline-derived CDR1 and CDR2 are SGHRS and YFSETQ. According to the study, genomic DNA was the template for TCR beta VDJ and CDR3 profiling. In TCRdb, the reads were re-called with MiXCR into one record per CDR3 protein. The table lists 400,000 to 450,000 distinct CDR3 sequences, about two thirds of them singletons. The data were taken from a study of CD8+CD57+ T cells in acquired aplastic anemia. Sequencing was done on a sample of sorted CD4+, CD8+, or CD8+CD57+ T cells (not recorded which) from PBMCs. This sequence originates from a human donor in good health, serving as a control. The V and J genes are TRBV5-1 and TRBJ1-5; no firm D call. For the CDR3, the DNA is TGCGCCAGCAGCTTGGATGGAGGAAACACCCAGCATTTT. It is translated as CASSLDGGNTQHF.